This T cell receptor (beta chain) was obtained from a study of blood T cell repertoires in COVID-19. Using immunoSEQ multiplex PCR, the repertoire was profiled, and TCRdb retains in-frame clones only, with some absent. The data contain 60,000 or so clones, approximately 80% of them singletons. This clone came up a few times. The TCR comes from a man aged 60 to 69 with acute or convalescent COVID-19. Sequenced: peripheral blood.

As DNA, the CDR3 is TGTGCCAGCAGTATGGGACTAGCGGGGGGGAAGACCCAGTACTTC. Its translation is CASSMGLAGGKTQYF. This sequence joins TRBV6-5 and TRBJ2-5; 16 nucleotides agree with TRBD2. The CDR3 contains 15 residues. The germline gives CDR1 MNHEY, CDR2 SVGAGI. Trimming removed 5 bases from V and 6 bases from J; junction bases left unmatched: 3.